The clone carrying this TCR beta chain was detected only a few times. The data originate from a study of T cells in Graves' hyperthyroidism and ophthalmopathy. The wider study: Before any treatment, at initial diagnosis, peripheral blood was collected.

Lactation, pregnancy, other autoimmune disease or uncontrolled infection led to exclusion of patients. In making diagnoses, clinical symptoms, serum thyroxine and TRAb, thyroid ultrasound and orbital computed tomography were all used. The investigators amplified TCR beta CDR3 regions from RNA transcripts. Using the HTBI primer set, a first-round RT-PCR was run on the TCR CDR3. MiXCR, run by TCRdb on the multiplex PCR reads, gives a single entry per CDR3 protein. The sample consists of over 350,000 distinct CDR3 sequences, roughly 18% of them appearing once. Germline V gives CDR1 SGHVS, CDR2 FNYEAQ. V gave up 3 bases and J gave up 7 bases, with 19 bases separating them. CDR3 length equals 16 residues.

The gene calls are TRBV7-6 and TRBJ2-1; D might be TRBD2 (6 bases). The sequencing input was blood. This TCR derives from a man between 18 and 29 years old with Graves' ophthalmopathy. The CDR3 reads CASSFRRGAERNEQFF. CDR3 nucleotides: TGTGCCAGCAGCTTTAGGAGGGGCGCAGAAAGGAATGAGCAGTTCTTC.